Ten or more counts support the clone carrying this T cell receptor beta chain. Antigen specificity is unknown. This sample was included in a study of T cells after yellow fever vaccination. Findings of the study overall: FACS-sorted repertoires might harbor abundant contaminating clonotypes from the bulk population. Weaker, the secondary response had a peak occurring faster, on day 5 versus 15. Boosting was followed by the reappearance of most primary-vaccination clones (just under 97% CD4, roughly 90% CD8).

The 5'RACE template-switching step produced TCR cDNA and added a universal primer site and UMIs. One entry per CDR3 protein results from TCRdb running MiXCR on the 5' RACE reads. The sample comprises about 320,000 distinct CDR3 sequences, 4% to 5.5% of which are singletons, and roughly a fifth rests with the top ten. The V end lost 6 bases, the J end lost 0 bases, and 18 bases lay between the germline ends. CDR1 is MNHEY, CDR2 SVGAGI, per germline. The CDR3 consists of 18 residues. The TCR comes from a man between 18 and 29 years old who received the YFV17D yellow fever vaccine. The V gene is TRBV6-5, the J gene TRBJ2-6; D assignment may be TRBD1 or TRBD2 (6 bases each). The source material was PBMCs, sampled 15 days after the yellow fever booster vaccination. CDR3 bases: TGTGCCAGCAGGAACAGGCCGGGGGCTATCTCTGGGGCCAACGTCCTGACTTTC. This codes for CASRNRPGAISGANVLTF.